The 25 T cell receptor beta chains presented below share a single source sample, sequenced in a study of T cell responses to AZD1222 COVID-19 vaccine. The method was immunoSEQ multiplex PCR; TCRdb's version includes in-frame clones alone and lacks a portion of them. This table holds about 120,000 clones, about 89% found once. Sequencing used peripheral blood, obtained 28 days after the second AZD1222 dose. The source is an adult who received the AZD1222 COVID-19 vaccine.

The CDR3 spells CASSFLAGSTDTQYF. CDR3 in DNA: TGTGCCAGCAGCTTTCTAGCGGGAAGCACAGATACGCAGTATTTT. The J gene is TRBJ2-3, the V gene TRBV11-3; 9 bases align to TRBD2. Germline loops: CDR1 SGHNT, CDR2 YENEEA. The CDR3 has 15 residues. V lost 3 bases and J lost 0; bases outside the gene matches: 1.

CDR3 amino acids: CASRERASSYNEQFF. The CDR3 nucleotides are TGTGCCAGCAGGGAGCGGGCCAGCTCCTACAATGAGCAGTTCTTC. This chain joins TRBV11-2 and TRBJ2-1, with TRBD2 as a possible D gene (6 bases). Trimming removed 6 bases from V and 0 bases from J, with 12 bases in between. Looked up from germline, CDR1 is SGHAT and CDR2 is FQNNGV. The CDR3 is 15 amino acids.

The V and J genes are TRBV6-5 and TRBJ1-3, with D perhaps TRBD1 (5 bases). V was cut by 7 bases and J by 4 bases, with 17 bases left in between. In germline, CDR1 is MNHEY, CDR2 SVGAGI. The CDR3 contains 15 residues. The CDR3 region has the DNA TGTGCCAGCAAGGAGAGGGGTTTGGAAGGAAACACCATATATTTT. Its translation is CASKERGLEGNTIYF.

The J gene is TRBJ1-5, the V gene TRBV19, with D maybe TRBD1 (6 bases). The CDR3 is 15 amino acids. CDR1 and CDR2 (germline): LNHDA, SQIVND (reference sequence). V gave up 7 bases and J gave up 5 bases, with 18 bases separating them. CDR3 DNA: TGTGCCAGTATGGGGGGCCCGGGAGGGGATCAGCCCCAGCATTTT. Translation: CASMGGPGGDQPQHF.

The gene calls are TRBV4-1 and TRBJ1-4; maybe TRBD1 (6 bases). The CDR3 loop spans 16 amino acids. Per the germline V gene, CDR1 is MGHRA and CDR2 is YSYEKL. The V gene lost 1 base and the J gene lost 6 bases, with 15 bases spanning the gap. CDR3 protein: CASSQVWGRRHEKLFF. The CDR3 coding sequence is TGCGCCAGCAGCCAAGTGTGGGGGCGGCGACATGAAAAACTGTTTTTT.

This clone was seen a handful of times. This chain joins TRBV7-9 and TRBJ2-7, with TRBD2 identical over 9 bases. CDR1 SEHNR and CDR2 FQNEAQ come from the germline V gene (reference sequence). Germline trimming cut 4 bases from V and 6 bases from J; bases unmatched to any gene: 10. The CDR3 runs 15 residues. This chain's CDR3 is CASSSSSGIYVEQYF. CDR3 coding DNA: TGTGCCAGCAGCTCATCTAGCGGGATATACGTCGAGCAGTACTTC. Together with reference TRBV7-9 and TRBJ2-7, the CDR3 gives the full variable domain: DTGVSQNPRHKITKRGQNVTFRCDPISEHNRLYWYRQTLGQGPEFLTYFQNEAQLEKSRLLSDRFSAERPKGSFSTLEIQRTEQGDSAMYLCASSSSSGIYVEQYFGPGTRLTVT.

The chain combines TRBV19 with TRBJ2-3, with 8 nucleotides matching TRBD2. The CDR3 has 16 amino acids. The germline CDR1 and CDR2 sequences are LNHDA and SQIVND (reference sequence). J lost 4 bases, V lost 3 bases, and 9 bases had no gene match. The CDR3 bases are TGTGCCAGTAGTATGTCTACGGGAGGGCGAGCAGATACGCAGTATTTT. This translates into CASSMSTGGRADTQYF.

The V gene is TRBV12-3 or TRBV12-4, the J gene TRBJ2-3; D is undetermined. Trimming took off 6 bases at V and 3 bases at J, with 4 bases between the two ends. CDR3 size: 11 residues. The DNA for the CDR3 is TGTGCCAGCAGGGCTACAGATACGCAGTATTTT. It yields the protein CASRATDTQYF.

This clone came up a few times. The chain is built from TRBV6-5 and TRBJ1-5, with D hard to call. This CDR3 is built from 13 residues. Trimming took off 9 bases at V and 0 bases at J, with 9 bases between the two ends. Per the germline V gene, CDR1 is MNHEY and CDR2 is SVGAGI. CDR3 sequence: CASTEYSNQPQHF. In nucleotides, the CDR3 is TGTGCCAGTACAGAGTATAGCAATCAGCCCCAGCATTTT.

V is TRBV5-6 and J is TRBJ2-5; unclear D gene. Germline V lookup: CDR1 SGHDT, CDR2 YYEEEE. This CDR3 comprises 15 residues. Trimming took 1 base from V and 1 from J, leaving 11 bases between them. This CDR3 reads CASSLPGSRQETQYF. CDR3 coding DNA: TGTGCCAGCAGCTTGCCTGGGTCTCGCCAAGAGACCCAGTACTTC.

The chain joins TRBV19 to TRBJ1-1; 8 bases map to TRBD1. The germline V gene encodes CDR1 LNHDA and CDR2 SQIVND (reference sequence). The CDR3 has 19 amino acids. V lost 5 bases and J lost 1; bases outside the gene matches: 18. CDR3 sequence: CASSPGQGQAAFANTEAFF. The DNA of the CDR3 is TGTGCCAGTAGTCCCGGACAGGGACAGGCGGCGTTTGCGAACACTGAAGCTTTCTTT.

The chain recombines TRBV9 with TRBJ1-4; a possible D gene is TRBD1 (5 bases). Germline CDR1 reads SGDLS; CDR2 reads YYNGEE. CDR3 size: 15 residues. The V gene lost 3 bases and the J gene lost 6 bases, with 15 bases spanning the gap. The CDR3 region is CASSEGSGLDEKLFF. CDR3 nucleotides: TGTGCCAGCAGCGAGGGCTCAGGGTTGGATGAAAAACTGTTTTTT.

The rearrangement joins TRBV18 to TRBJ2-2; D uncertain. Trimming pared 6 bases from V and 0 bases from J, leaving 11 bases between. This CDR3 contains 15 residues. Germline CDR1 is KGHSH and CDR2 is LQKENI. The CDR3 protein is CASSLGPSNTGELFF. The CDR3 DNA follows: TGTGCCAGCTCCCTAGGGCCTTCGAACACCGGGGAGCTGTTTTTT. The whole variable domain, filled in from reference TRBV18 and TRBJ2-2, reads NAGVMQNPRHLVRRRGQEARLRCSPMKGHSHVYWYRQLPEEGLKFMVYLQKENIIDESGMPKERFSAEFPKEGPSILRIQQVVRGDSAAYFCASSLGPSNTGELFFGEGSRLTVL.

The chain couples TRBV5-8 to TRBJ1-5; D may be TRBD1 (5 bases). V gave up 4 bases and J gave up 4 bases, with 9 bases separating them. Germline values: CDR1 SGHTS, CDR2 YDEGEE. The CDR3 has 13 residues. Written as DNA, the CDR3 is TGTGCCAGCAGCCTGGGGGAAAATCAGCCCCAGCATTTT. The encoded protein is CASSLGENQPQHF.

This chain uses TRBV6-2 or TRBV6-3 with TRBJ2-4, with TRBD2 matching over 11 bases. V lost 2 bases, J lost 4 bases, and 4 bases stayed unmatched. CDR1 and CDR2 (germline): MNHEY, SVGEGT. The CDR3 spans 16 residues. The CDR3 DNA follows: TGTGCCAGCAGTTACATCGGGACTAGCGGAAAAAACATTCAGTACTTC. Translating it yields CASSYIGTSGKNIQYF.

V gene TRBV6-5 combines with J gene TRBJ2-7; the D gene could be TRBD1 or TRBD2 (5 bases each). V lost 2 bases, J lost 2 bases, and 13 bases lay in between. Germline V gene data show CDR1 as MNHEY and CDR2 as SVGAGI. The CDR3 spans 15 residues. CDR3 in DNA: TGTGCCAGCAGTTACACCCAGGGAGTGGCCTACGAGCAGTACTTC. Translated: CASSYTQGVAYEQYF.

This rearrangement joins TRBV28 to TRBJ1-2; possible D gene TRBD1, 5 bases. Germline V gene sequence: CDR1 MDHEN, CDR2 SYDVKM. V dropped 5 bases and J dropped 4 bases, with 20 bases sitting between them. The CDR3 has 16 residues. The CDR3 reads CASSPQVGGGSYGYTF. The DNA for the CDR3 is TGTGCCAGCAGTCCCCAGGTCGGGGGAGGAAGCTATGGCTACACCTTC.

This chain connects TRBV25-1 to TRBJ1-2; 7 bases align to TRBD1. In germline, CDR1 is MGHDK, CDR2 SYGVNS. The V segment lost 1 base and the J segment 8 bases; nucleotides outside the gene matches: 10. The CDR3 sequence is 15 residues long. CDR3 sequence (DNA): TGTGCCAGCAGTGAATTGGCCCAGGGGGGGGTCGGCTACACCTTC. Protein sequence: CASSELAQGGVGYTF.

The chain employs TRBV6-1 and TRBJ2-5, with no clear D. The ends were cut back, 2 bases at V and 2 bases at J, with 6 bases in the middle. The length of the CDR3 is 13 residues. CDR1 and CDR2 from the germline V gene are MNHNS and SASEGT. The CDR3 region is CASSEWSQETQYF. The CDR3 DNA follows: TGTGCCAGCAGTGAATGGAGTCAAGAGACCCAGTACTTC.

The V and J genes are TRBV6-4 and TRBJ1-5; D unclear. Germline loops: CDR1 MRHNA, CDR2 SNTAGT. V lost 3 bases and J lost 7, with 7 bases in between. This CDR3 region has 12 residues. The CDR3 sequence is CASSDKSQPQHF. The CDR3, as DNA: TGTGCCAGCAGTGATAAGTCCCAGCCCCAGCATTTT.

The chain is built from TRBV7-9 and TRBJ1-4; D ambiguous. Between the trimmed V and J ends, which lost 7 bases and 3 bases, there was a span of 6 bases. The germline gives CDR1 SEHNR, CDR2 FQNEAQ (reference sequence). CDR3 length equals 12 residues. CDR3 loop: CASTAANEKLFF. In DNA form, the CDR3 reads TGTGCCAGCACCGCGGCTAATGAAAAACTGTTTTTT.

This clone was detected only once. This chain connects TRBV7-2 to TRBJ1-2; D unresolved. This CDR3 is built from 13 residues. V lost 1 base and J 10 bases, leaving 13 bases between the germline ends. Germline V gene sequence: CDR1 SGHTA, CDR2 FQGNSA. The CDR3 loop reads CASSLDLRGLYTF. CDR3 nucleotide sequence: TGTGCCAGCAGCTTAGACCTGAGAGGTCTCTACACCTTC.

The chain links TRBV4-2 to TRBJ2-4; 15 positions match TRBD2. This CDR3 contains 16 residues. Germline values: CDR1 LGHNA, CDR2 YNFKEQ. The V gene end was trimmed by 4 bases and the J gene end by 8 bases; junction bases not matched to a gene: 6. The CDR3 DNA sequence: TGTGCCAGCAGCCCAGGACTAGCGGGGGGGAGTGACATTCAGTACTTC. It is translated as CASSPGLAGGSDIQYF.

The J gene is TRBJ1-1, the V gene TRBV28; D uncertain. Trimming removed 5 bases at V and 0 bases at J, with 13 bases between. This CDR3 is built from 15 residues. From germline, CDR1 is MDHEN and CDR2 SYDVKM. CDR3 sequence reads: CASSTTGLMNTEAFF. CDR3 sequence (DNA): TGTGCCAGCAGTACCACCGGGTTAATGAACACTGAAGCTTTCTTT.

The J gene is TRBJ2-7, the V gene TRBV6-1; either TRBD1 or TRBD2 may fit D (5 bases each). The germline CDR1 and CDR2 sequences are MNHNS and SASEGT. The CDR3 covers 15 residues. Trimming stripped 2 bases from V and 0 bases from J, with 11 bases between. This CDR3 reads CASSEYKGSSYEQYF. CDR3 nucleotide sequence: TGTGCCAGCAGTGAATATAAGGGGAGCTCCTACGAGCAGTACTTC.